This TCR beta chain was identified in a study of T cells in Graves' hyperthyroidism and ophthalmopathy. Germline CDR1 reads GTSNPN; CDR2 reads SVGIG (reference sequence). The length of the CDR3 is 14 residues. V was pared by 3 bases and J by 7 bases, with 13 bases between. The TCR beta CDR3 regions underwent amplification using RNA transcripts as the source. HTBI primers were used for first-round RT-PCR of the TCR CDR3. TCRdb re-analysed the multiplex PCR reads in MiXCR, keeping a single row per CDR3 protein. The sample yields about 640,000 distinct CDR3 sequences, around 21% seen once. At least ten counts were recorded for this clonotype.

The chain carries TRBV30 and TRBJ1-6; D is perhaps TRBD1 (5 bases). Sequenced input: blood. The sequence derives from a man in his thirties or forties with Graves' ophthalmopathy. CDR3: CAWRRGTHNSPLHF. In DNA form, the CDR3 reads TGTGCCTGGAGACGCGGGACTCACAATTCACCCCTCCACTTT.